Sequencing of this TCR beta chain was carried out in a study of high-grade serous ovarian cancer treatment subgroups (dated by TCRdb to the early 2020s). About the investigation overall: A mean of 14,192 reads and 7,494 unique TCR beta rearrangements per sample was generated by sequencing. The cohort comprised approximately 30 patients: about ten with no residual disease after primary surgery (R0), about ten excellent NACT responders, and about ten poor NACT responders. Under a laparoscopic triage algorithm, patients with high-grade serous ovarian cancer were grouped by complete gross resection or by neoadjuvant chemotherapy response, and the study profiled the TCR beta repertoires of these patients. Each patient contributed one primary tumor and two metastatic tumor samples, giving 75 to 95 samples in total. The paper's findings and limits, for the study overall: Because bulk tumor TCR sequencing provided no spatial information, insight into HGSC tumor complexity and diversity was limited. Tumors from the same patient had repertoire similarity ranging from 0.11 to 0.79, while tumors from different patients showed almost no similarity. TCR clonal relatedness showed a positive correlation with neoantigen level and a trend toward positive correlation with copy number variation and mutation load from whole-genome sequencing. The TCR repertoire analyses centered on CDR3, leaving CDR1 and CDR2 unanalyzed.

The roughly 100 tumor samples were subjected to high-throughput TCR profiling using ImmunoSEQ. Concerning the study's data processing: To measure repertoire diversity, the metrics used were richness (unique productive sequences), clonality, evenness and relatedness, and the Bhattacharyya coefficient was used to assess similarity between samples. In a sensitivity analysis, TCRs with fewer than two reads were excluded, and consistent conclusions were obtained. This is the immuneACCESS table as TCRdb keeps it, with only in-frame sequences that have V and J called. A part of the clones is gone; compared with another copy, unresolved V genes explain less than half, and the rest is unexplained. The D gene and trimming were derived from the DNA, and the V and J assignments and clone size from that table. This sample holds around 20,000 clones; approximately 81% were observed only once. About 6.5% of the sample is taken by the ten largest.

Tumor samples were obtained before definitive surgery or chemotherapy. The MD Anderson Biospecimen Extraction Resource handled genomic DNA extraction, while the MD Anderson Cancer Genomics Laboratory carried out the TCR sequencing. The CDR3 contains 12 residues, cysteine and phenylalanine counted. Only the CDR3 DNA is retained, 36 bases long and in frame from the first base. Per the germline V gene, SGHDT is the CDR1 and YYEEEE is the CDR2. Trimming costs V 1 base and J 5 bases, and their ends lie 4 bases apart. Turning to this clone: Its antigen is still unknown. The record has no base qualities; no much larger clone is one base away.

The specimen was tumor tissue. The receptor was derived from a human donor with high-grade serous ovarian cancer. The sequence is built from TRBV5-6 and TRBJ2-1, with the D segment identity uncertain. The DNA sequence follows: TGTGCCAGCAGCTTGTTGAACAATGAGCAGTTCTTC. Translated, this gives CASSLLNNEQFF.